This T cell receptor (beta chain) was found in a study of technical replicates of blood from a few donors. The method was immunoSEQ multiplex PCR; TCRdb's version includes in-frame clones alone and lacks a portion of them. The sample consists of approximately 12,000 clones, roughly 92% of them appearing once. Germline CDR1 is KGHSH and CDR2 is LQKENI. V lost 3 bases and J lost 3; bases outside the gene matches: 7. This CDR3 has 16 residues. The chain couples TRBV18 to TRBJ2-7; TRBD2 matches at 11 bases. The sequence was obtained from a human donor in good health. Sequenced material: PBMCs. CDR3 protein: CASSPPGTSGFYEQYF. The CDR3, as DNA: TGTGCCAGCTCACCTCCCGGGACTAGCGGCTTCTACGAGCAGTACTTC. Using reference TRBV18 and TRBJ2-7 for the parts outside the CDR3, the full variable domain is NAGVMQNPRHLVRRRGQEARLRCSPMKGHSHVYWYRQLPEEGLKFMVYLQKENIIDESGMPKERFSAEFPKEGPSILRIQQVVRGDSAAYFCASSPPGTSGFYEQYFGPGTRLTVT.